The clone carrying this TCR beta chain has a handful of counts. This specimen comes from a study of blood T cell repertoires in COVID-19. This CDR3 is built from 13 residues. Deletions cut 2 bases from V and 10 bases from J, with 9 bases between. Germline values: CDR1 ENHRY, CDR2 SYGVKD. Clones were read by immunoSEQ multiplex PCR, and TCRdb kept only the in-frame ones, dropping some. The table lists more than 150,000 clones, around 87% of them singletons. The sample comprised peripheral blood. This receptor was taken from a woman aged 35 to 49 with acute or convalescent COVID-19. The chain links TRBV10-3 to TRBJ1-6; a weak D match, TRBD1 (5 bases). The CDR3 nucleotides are TGTGCCATCAGTGAGGGGGGGACCTCACCCCTCCACTTT. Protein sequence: CAISEGGTSPLHF.